The 26 T cell receptor beta chains listed next were all sequenced from one sample in a study of Ad26.COV2.S vaccination and SARS-CoV-2 variants. Repertoires were generated with immunoSEQ multiplex PCR, while TCRdb's copy carries only in-frame clones and drops some. This table holds 350,000 to 500,000 clones, roughly 91% found once. Documented treatment: about 20 received Ad26.COV2.S at low or high dose, single or two shots; a few received placebo; per-sample allocation not given. The samples date from day 63 after the first vaccine or placebo injection. Sequencing used peripheral blood, obtained in a trial of Ad26.COV2.S vaccine versus placebo. These TCRs come from a person aged 18-65 years who received the Ad26.COV2.S COVID-19 vaccine or a placebo.

The chain employs TRBV7-6 and TRBJ2-7; D assignment may be TRBD1 or TRBD2 (5 bases each). The V end lost 1 base, the J end lost 0 bases, and 10 bases lay between the germline ends. CDR1 SGHVS and CDR2 FNYEAQ come from the germline V gene. The CDR3 runs 15 residues. The CDR3 is CASSLEAGSSYEQYF. In nucleotides, the CDR3 is TGTGCCAGCAGCTTAGAGGCAGGGAGCTCCTACGAGCAGTACTTC. The whole variable domain, remainder taken from reference TRBV7-6 and TRBJ2-7, is GAGVSQSPRYKVTKRGQDVALRCDPISGHVSLYWYRQALGQGPEFLTYFNYEAQQDKSGLPNDRFSAERPEGSISTLTIQRTEQRDSAMYRCASSLEAGSSYEQYFGPGTRLTVT.

V gene TRBV5-6 combines with J gene TRBJ2-2, with D perhaps TRBD1 or TRBD2 (5 bases each). Trimming removed 2 bases at V and 3 bases at J, with 11 bases between. The CDR3 extends over 15 amino acids. Germline V lookup: CDR1 SGHDT, CDR2 YYEEEE. The CDR3 coding sequence is TGTGCCAGCAGCTTTGGGACCGGGTACACCGGGGAGCTGTTTTTT. This gives the protein CASSFGTGYTGELFF. The full variable domain, in which reference TRBV5-6 and TRBJ2-2 provide the parts outside the CDR3, is DAGVTQSPTHLIKTRGQQVTLRCSPKSGHDTVSWYQQALGQGPQFIFQYYEEEERQRGNFPDRFSGHQFPNYSSELNVNALLLGDSALYLCASSFGTGYTGELFFGEGSRLTVL.

The V gene is TRBV6-2 or TRBV6-3, the J gene TRBJ2-7; 10 nucleotides align to TRBD1. Germline V gives CDR1 MNHEY, CDR2 SVGEGT. Trimming at V came to 4 bases and at J to 10 bases, leaving 4 bases not matched to a gene. The CDR3 loop spans 12 amino acids. CDR3 in DNA: TGTGCCAGCAGTTTAGACAGGGGGCGACAGTACTTC. As protein: CASSLDRGRQYF.

The V gene is TRBV27, the J gene TRBJ2-6; 8 bases agree with TRBD1. Germline V gene data show CDR1 as MNHEY and CDR2 as SMNVEV (reference sequence). The V segment lost 4 bases and the J segment 4 bases; nucleotides outside the gene matches: 3. CDR3 length: 15 amino acids. The DNA for the CDR3 is TGTGCCAGCAGTTCCACAGGGGGAGGGGCCAACGTCCTGACTTTC. This sequence encodes CASSSTGGGANVLTF.

This sequence joins TRBV30 and TRBJ1-2; D is perhaps TRBD1 (5 bases). The length of the CDR3 is 12 residues. The V gene's germline CDR1 is GTSNPN and CDR2 SVGIG (reference sequence). Trimming removed 5 bases from V and 7 bases from J, with 14 bases in between. The DNA of the CDR3 is TGTGCCTGGGCCCGACAGAGCCTTGGCTACACCTTC. Residues: CAWARQSLGYTF.

A few counts support this clone. V gene TRBV7-9 combines with J gene TRBJ2-1; D is unresolved. The CDR3 consists of 11 residues. Germline CDR1 SEHNR, CDR2 FQNEAQ (reference sequence). With 0 bases removed from V and 10 bases from J, the gap between germline ends came to 4 bases. The CDR3 DNA is TGTGCCAGCAGCTTAGCCGGAGAGCAGTTCTTC. Protein sequence: CASSLAGEQFF. Filled out from reference TRBV7-9 and TRBJ2-1, the complete variable domain reads DTGVSQNPRHKITKRGQNVTFRCDPISEHNRLYWYRQTLGQGPEFLTYFQNEAQLEKSRLLSDRFSAERPKGSFSTLEIQRTEQGDSAMYLCASSLAGEQFFGPGTRLTVL.

The chain couples TRBV24-1 to TRBJ2-2; D is perhaps TRBD1 (5 bases). The germline V and J ends were trimmed by 4 bases and 4 bases, with 15 bases remaining between them. Per the germline V gene, CDR1 is KGHDR and CDR2 is SFDVKD. CDR3 length: 16 amino acids. The CDR3 nucleotides read TGTGCCACCAGTGAGGCCCAGCGACAGCTCACCGGGGAGCTGTTTTTT. This translates into CATSEAQRQLTGELFF.

J is TRBJ1-1 and V is TRBV4-2; D call uncertain. Germline values: CDR1 LGHNA, CDR2 YNFKEQ. V was clipped by 3 bases and J by 3 bases, with 14 bases between them. The CDR3 length is 15 residues. CDR3 bases: TGTGCCAGCAGCCAGGATCCTATTGGAGACACTGAAGCTTTCTTT. Encoded protein: CASSQDPIGDTEAFF.

The chain joins TRBV27 to TRBJ1-5, with 10 positions matching TRBD1. This CDR3 is 14 amino acids long. The V gene end was trimmed by 7 bases and the J gene end by 5 bases; junction bases not matched to a gene: 5. The V gene's germline CDR1 is MNHEY and CDR2 SMNVEV (reference sequence). CDR3 DNA sequence: TGTGCCAGCAAGGGACAGGGGTGGCATCAGCCCCAGCATTTT. As protein: CASKGQGWHQPQHF.

The chain has TRBV6-5 and TRBJ2-1; 7 nucleotides align to TRBD2. Trimming took 0 bases from V and 0 from J; bases not matched to a gene: 2. The CDR3 is 16 amino acids. Looked up from germline, CDR1 is MNHEY and CDR2 is SVGAGI. CDR3 loop: CASSYSGGSSYNEQFF. DNA for the CDR3: TGTGCCAGCAGTTACTCCGGCGGGAGCTCCTACAATGAGCAGTTCTTC.

V gene TRBV2 combines with J gene TRBJ2-1; 9 positions match TRBD2. CDR1 is SNHLY, CDR2 FYNNEI, per germline. CDR3 length: 15 residues. After removal of 2 bases from V and 8 bases from J, the junction contained 7 bases not matched to a gene. The DNA for the CDR3 is TGTGCCAGCAGTGAACGGCTAGCGGGATTCGATGAGCAGTTCTTC. Its protein is CASSERLAGFDEQFF.

DNA for the CDR3: TGCGCCAGCAGCTTGGCGTCAGGGGGTGAGCAGTACTTC. Amino acids: CASSLASGGEQYF. The V call is TRBV5-1, the J call TRBJ2-7; 7 bases line up with TRBD1. This CDR3 is built from 13 residues. Germline values: CDR1 SGHRS, CDR2 YFSETQ. The trim removed 0 bases at V and 7 bases at J, leaving 4 bases unmatched.

This chain joins TRBV15 and TRBJ2-7; 9 positions match TRBD1. After removal of 3 bases from V and 6 bases from J, the junction contained 6 bases not matched to a gene. Germline values: CDR1 LNHNV, CDR2 YYDKDF (reference sequence). CDR3 length equals 14 residues. The CDR3 sequence is CATSRGGTGSEQYF. Written as DNA, the CDR3 is TGTGCCACCAGCAGGGGGGGGACAGGGTCCGAGCAGTACTTC.

This rearrangement joins TRBV9 to TRBJ2-5; D gene uncertain. V lost 0 bases, J lost 7 bases, and 13 bases lay in between. Per germline, CDR1 SGDLS and CDR2 YYNGEE. This CDR3 comprises 14 residues. Written as DNA, the CDR3 is TGTGCCAGCAGCGTAGGGTCTGGGCCGGGGACCCAGTACTTC. It codes for CASSVGSGPGTQYF.

The rearrangement links TRBV3-1 (or the pseudogene TRBV3-2) to TRBJ1-2; unclear D gene. The V and J ends lost 6 bases and 6 bases respectively, with 8 bases between them. CDR3 length: 11 amino acids. Germline CDR1 reads LGHDT; CDR2 reads YNNKEL (reference sequence). DNA of the CDR3: TGTGCCAGCAGGTCCACGGATGGCTACACCTTC. Protein product: CASRSTDGYTF.

This clone turned up a few times. J is TRBJ1-2 and V is TRBV19, with 9 bases lining up with TRBD1. The junction had 8 bases not matched to a gene; V was cut back by 9 bases and J by 6 bases. Per germline, CDR1 LNHDA and CDR2 SQIVND (reference sequence). This CDR3 spans 13 amino acids. The CDR3 loop is CASGTGKGDGYTF. CDR3 DNA: TGTGCCAGCGGGACAGGGAAGGGGGATGGCTACACCTTC.

J is TRBJ1-2 and V is TRBV28, with D possibly matching TRBD1 (5 bases). Per germline, CDR1 MDHEN and CDR2 SYDVKM. The CDR3 totals 14 residues. The germline V and J ends were trimmed by 0 bases and 6 bases, with 11 bases remaining between them. Here the CDR3 reads CASSLWGTDHGYTF. The DNA for the CDR3 is TGTGCCAGCAGTTTATGGGGGACCGACCATGGCTACACCTTC.

The chain couples TRBV5-1 to TRBJ1-3; D not certain. CDR1 and CDR2 from the germline V gene are SGHRS and YFSETQ. This CDR3 has 13 residues. The V and J ends lost 0 bases and 4 bases respectively, with 5 bases between them. The DNA for the CDR3 is TGCGCCAGCAGCTTGGATAGAGGAAACACCATATATTTT. Residues: CASSLDRGNTIYF.

The chain couples TRBV28 to TRBJ1-6, with TRBD1 as a possible D gene (6 bases). V was cut by 3 bases and J by 5 bases, with 11 bases left in between. Germline V lookup: CDR1 MDHEN, CDR2 SYDVKM. The CDR3 covers 15 residues. CDR3 sequence (DNA): TGTGCCAGCAGTTTCCAGGGGAGGAATAATTCACCCCTCCACTTT. This codes for CASSFQGRNNSPLHF. Looking up the rest from reference TRBV28 and TRBJ1-6 gives the full variable domain: DVKVTQSSRYLVKRTGEKVFLECVQDMDHENMFWYRQDPGLGLRLIYFSYDVKMKEKGDIPEGYSVSREKKERFSLILESASTNQTSMYLCASSFQGRNNSPLHFGNGTRLTVT.

This rearrangement joins TRBV7-2 to TRBJ2-1, with D maybe TRBD1 (5 bases). CDR1 is SGHTA and CDR2 is FQGNSA in the germline V gene. This CDR3 has 15 amino acids. V shed 1 base and J shed 5 bases, with 12 bases lying between them. CDR3 residues: CASSLVQGRNNEQFF. The CDR3 nucleotides are TGTGCCAGCAGCTTAGTCCAGGGCCGTAACAATGAGCAGTTCTTC.

The rearrangement joins TRBV5-6 to TRBJ2-1; TRBD1 agrees at 10 bases. In germline, CDR1 is SGHDT, CDR2 YYEEEE. CDR3 length equals 15 residues. With V trimmed by 6 bases and J by 5 bases, 8 bases remained unmatched. CDR3 sequence reads: CASIEWDRGNNEQFF. In DNA, the CDR3 is TGTGCCAGCATAGAGTGGGACAGGGGAAACAATGAGCAGTTCTTC.

The chain uses TRBV5-6 and TRBJ2-2; TRBD2 might be the D (6 bases). Between the trimmed V and J ends, which lost 4 bases and 7 bases, there was a span of 26 bases. Germline V lookup: CDR1 SGHDT, CDR2 YYEEEE. This CDR3 contains 18 residues. The chain's CDR3 is CASSPGTGDPSWGGELFF. In nucleotides, the CDR3 is TGTGCCAGCAGCCCCGGGACTGGAGATCCCTCTTGGGGCGGGGAGCTGTTTTTT. Looking up the rest from reference TRBV5-6 and TRBJ2-2 gives the full variable domain: DAGVTQSPTHLIKTRGQQVTLRCSPKSGHDTVSWYQQALGQGPQFIFQYYEEEERQRGNFPDRFSGHQFPNYSSELNVNALLLGDSALYLCASSPGTGDPSWGGELFFGEGSRLTVL.

The chain carries TRBV5-6 and TRBJ1-5, with unresolved D. Germline V CDR1 and CDR2: SGHDT, YYEEEE. This CDR3 contains 13 residues. Trimming took 1 base from V and 8 from J, leaving 10 bases between them. The CDR3 bases are TGTGCCAGCAGCTTGAGCCCGGTGGAGCCCCAGCATTTT. Its translation is CASSLSPVEPQHF.

The chain carries TRBV5-1 and TRBJ2-1, with D perhaps TRBD2 (6 bases). This CDR3 has 15 amino acids. In germline, CDR1 is SGHRS, CDR2 YFSETQ. Trimming left V 0 bases short and J 1 base short, with 8 bases between. This CDR3 is CASSLVAASYNEQFF. Written as DNA, the CDR3 is TGCGCCAGCAGCTTGGTAGCGGCATCCTACAATGAGCAGTTCTTC. Variable domain in full (rest from reference TRBV5-1 and TRBJ2-1): KAGVTQTPRYLIKTRGQQVTLSCSPISGHRSVSWYQQTPGQGLQFLFEYFSETQRNKGNFPGRFSGRQFSNSRSEMNVSTLELGDSALYLCASSLVAASYNEQFFGPGTRLTVL.

The CDR3 region has the DNA TGCGCCAGCAGCGCTATAACTAGCGGGAGCAACAATGAGCAGTTCTTC. It encodes CASSAITSGSNNEQFF. The V call is TRBV5-1, the J call TRBJ2-1; 11 bases agree with TRBD2. The length of the CDR3 is 16 residues. Germline assignment: CDR1 SGHRS and CDR2 YFSETQ. Trimming removed 4 bases from V and 5 bases from J; junction bases left unmatched: 8.

The V and J genes are TRBV2 and TRBJ2-1; 10 bases line up with TRBD2. V dropped 8 bases and J dropped 3; count of bases not matched to a gene: 1. The CDR3 has 13 residues. The V gene's germline CDR1 is SNHLY and CDR2 FYNNEI. Here the CDR3 DNA reads TGTGCCAGCGGACTAGCGGTCTACAATGAGCAGTTCTTC. It is translated as CASGLAVYNEQFF.